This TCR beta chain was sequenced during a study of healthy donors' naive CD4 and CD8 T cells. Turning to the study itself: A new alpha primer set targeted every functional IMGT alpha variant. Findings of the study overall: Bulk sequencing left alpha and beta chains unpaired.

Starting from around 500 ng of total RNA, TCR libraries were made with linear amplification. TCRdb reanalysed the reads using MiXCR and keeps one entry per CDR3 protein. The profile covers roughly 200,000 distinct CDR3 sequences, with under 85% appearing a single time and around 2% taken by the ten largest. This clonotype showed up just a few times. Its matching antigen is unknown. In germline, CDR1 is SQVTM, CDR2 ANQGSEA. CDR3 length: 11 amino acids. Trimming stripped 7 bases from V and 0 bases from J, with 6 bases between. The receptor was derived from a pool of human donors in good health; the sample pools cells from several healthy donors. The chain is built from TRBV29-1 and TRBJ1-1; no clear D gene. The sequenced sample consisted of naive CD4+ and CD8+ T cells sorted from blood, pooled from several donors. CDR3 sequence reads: CSGRVNTEAFF. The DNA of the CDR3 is TGCAGCGGGAGGGTGAACACTGAAGCTTTCTTT. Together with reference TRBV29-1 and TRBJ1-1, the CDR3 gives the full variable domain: SAVISQKPSRDICQRGTSLTIQCQVDSQVTMMFWYRQQPGQSLTLIATANQGSEATYESGFVIDKFPISRPNLTFSTLTVSNMSPEDSSIYLCSGRVNTEAFFGQGTRLTVV.